The 2 T cell receptor beta chains in this list originate from one sample, sequenced in a study of cytomegalovirus exposure and HLA in healthy donors. Primers included in the PCR were 60 Vbeta and 13 Jbeta primers. Clones were read by immunoSEQ multiplex PCR, and TCRdb kept only the in-frame ones, dropping some. The sample yields fewer than 250,000 clones, about four fifths seen once. Sequencing was performed on PBMCs. Receptor source: a male donor in good health and CMV-seropositive.

The V call is TRBV10-3, the J call TRBJ2-3; D uncertain. Germline loops: CDR1 ENHRY, CDR2 SYGVKD. Trimming removed 2 bases from V and 0 bases from J, with 15 bases in between. The CDR3 extends over 17 amino acids. The CDR3 is CAISEPLGLTSTDTQYF. Here the CDR3 DNA reads TGTGCCATCAGTGAGCCCTTGGGCCTAACTAGCACAGATACGCAGTATTTT.

In this sample, this clone turned up a few times. The chain is built from TRBV19 and TRBJ1-1; 7 bases are a match to TRBD1. The CDR3 is made up of 13 amino acids. V lost 7 bases, J lost 2 bases, and 4 bases stayed unmatched. Germline-derived CDR1 and CDR2 are LNHDA and SQIVND (reference sequence). The CDR3 DNA reads as TGTGCCAGTATTGACAGGGTTAACACTGAAGCTTTCTTT. As protein: CASIDRVNTEAFF.